This T cell receptor beta chain emerged from a study of beta chain features in type 1 diabetes. Overall study: The study examined about 110,000,000 sorted cells across all samples.

Isolation of CD4+ naive, central memory, regulatory and stem cell-like memory cells was achieved by sorting via CD45RO/CCR7/CD25/CD127/CD95/CD27. Germline V CDR1 and CDR2: LNHNV, YYDKDF (reference sequence). Trimming at V came to 1 base and at J to 6 bases, leaving 3 bases not matched to a gene. The CDR3 is made up of 13 amino acids. This clone was observed a few times. What was sequenced were expressed TCRB transcripts, since all of the isolated RNA had been reverse transcribed. Using immunoSEQ multiplex PCR, the repertoire was profiled, and TCRdb retains in-frame clones only, with some absent. The sample contains under 950,000 clones, roughly 15% of which appear only once.

The TCR was taken from a woman aged 18-29 years in good health. The sample consisted of naive CD4+ T cells from blood. The chain carries TRBV15 and TRBJ2-7; 7 positions agree with TRBD2. CDR3 amino acids: CATSRGTSSEQYF. The CDR3 DNA reads TGTGCCACCAGCAGAGGGACTAGTTCCGAGCAGTACTTC.